These 21 T cell receptor beta chains were all obtained from the same sample, sequenced in a study of T cells in localized non-small cell lung cancer. Repertoires were generated with immunoSEQ multiplex PCR, while TCRdb's copy carries only in-frame clones and drops some. This sample has about 33,000 clones, with roughly 90% found just once. The sequencing here drew on peripheral blood, taken before any cancer treatment. These receptors were collected from a man aged 40-75 years with stage I lung adenocarcinoma.

V gene TRBV5-1 combines with J gene TRBJ1-6, with a weak D call TRBD1 (5 bases). The CDR3 extends over 16 amino acids. Deletions cut 4 bases from V and 2 bases from J, with 13 bases between. Germline V lookup: CDR1 SGHRS, CDR2 YFSETQ. This CDR3 is CASSPSGPTYNSPLHF. The CDR3 coding sequence is TGCGCCAGCAGCCCCTCGGGACCGACCTATAATTCACCCCTCCACTTT.

This chain joins TRBV7-9 and TRBJ2-2; TRBD1 matches 7 bases. The CDR3 totals 15 residues. V shed 4 bases, J shed 4 bases, and the junction held 6 bases outside the gene matches. CDR1 and CDR2 from the germline V gene are SEHNR and FQNEAQ (reference sequence). The CDR3 sequence: CASSWGGQATGELFF. CDR3 sequence (DNA): TGTGCCAGCAGCTGGGGTGGACAGGCCACCGGGGAGCTGTTTTTT.

V gene TRBV7-7 combines with J gene TRBJ2-2, with 9 nucleotides matching TRBD2. Trimming took 3 bases from V and 1 from J; bases not matched to a gene: 3. Germline CDR1 is SSHAT and CDR2 is FNYEAQ (reference sequence). The CDR3 sequence is 16 residues long. Written as DNA, the CDR3 is TGTGCCAGCAGCTTGAATAGCGGGGGGAACACCGGGGAGCTGTTTTTT. Amino acids: CASSLNSGGNTGELFF.

The chain links TRBV9 to TRBJ1-3; TRBD1 matches at 9 bases. The CDR3 has 19 amino acids. After removal of 3 bases from V and 0 bases from J, the junction contained 13 bases not matched to a gene. CDR1 is SGDLS, CDR2 YYNGEE, per germline. This chain's CDR3 is CASSGGQGIETLSGNTIYF. CDR3 nucleotide sequence: TGTGCCAGCAGCGGGGGACAGGGAATTGAAACTCTCTCTGGAAACACCATATATTTT.

This chain connects TRBV6-1 to TRBJ2-5; D not certain. The end of the DNA fits TRBJ2-7 better, so the J call may be wrong. The CDR3 length is 14 residues. CDR1 is MNHNS, CDR2 SASEGT, per germline. The CDR3 region has the DNA TGTGCCAGCAGTCACAGTTCAAGAATCTACGAGCAGTACTTC. This sequence encodes CASSHSSRIYEQYF.

V is TRBV7-6 and J is TRBJ1-1, with 7 bases lining up with TRBD1. Trimming removed 4 bases from V and 2 bases from J; junction bases left unmatched: 4. The germline V gene encodes CDR1 SGHVS and CDR2 FNYEAQ. The CDR3 is made up of 14 amino acids. CDR3 coding DNA: TGTGCCAGCAGCTCGGGACAGATAAACACTGAAGCTTTCTTT. Its protein is CASSSGQINTEAFF.

This clone has a single count. The CDR3 region has the DNA TGTGCCAGTAGTATAAAGGGGCAGGTCATCGGCAATGAGCAGTTCTTC. Its translation is CASSIKGQVIGNEQFF. The chain uses TRBV19 and TRBJ2-1; a possible D gene is TRBD1 (5 bases). This CDR3 spans 16 amino acids. Between the trimmed V and J ends, which lost 2 bases and 6 bases, there was a span of 17 bases. CDR1 and CDR2 from the germline V gene are LNHDA and SQIVND (reference sequence).

This clone was found once. V gene TRBV7-2 combines with J gene TRBJ1-3, with no clear D. Germline V CDR1 and CDR2: SGHTA, FQGNSA. The V and J ends lost 2 bases and 8 bases respectively, with 4 bases between them. CDR3 length equals 11 residues. The CDR3: CASSLRDTIYF. CDR3 sequence (DNA): TGTGCCAGCAGCTTACGGGACACCATATATTTT.

The rearrangement uses TRBV5-1 and TRBJ2-3; the match to TRBD1 covers 8 bases. J was trimmed by 7 bases and V by 4 bases; bases with no gene match: 8. The germline CDR1 and CDR2 sequences are SGHRS and YFSETQ. This CDR3 comprises 14 residues. Here the CDR3 DNA reads TGCGCCAGCAGCACCGGACAGGGAGGTTATACGCAGTATTTT. This gives the protein CASSTGQGGYTQYF.

The chain uses TRBV4-2 and TRBJ1-4, with D tentatively TRBD1 (5 bases). Trimming cost V 0 bases and J 7 bases, with 15 bases left between them. CDR3 length: 16 amino acids. Germline CDR1 is LGHNA and CDR2 is YNFKEQ. CDR3 DNA sequence: TGTGCCAGCAGCCAAGATATGGGGGGAGTAGGTGAAAAACTGTTTTTT. It yields the protein CASSQDMGGVGEKLFF.

Comments on this clone: At one of its ends the junction is not consistent with the germline gene, which may arise from a read error. The chain has TRBV2 and TRBJ2-7; 10 bases line up with TRBD2. This CDR3 spans 16 amino acids. The germline gives CDR1 SNHLY, CDR2 FYNNEI. CDR3 bases: TGTGCCAGCAGTGAAATTGGGACTAGCGCCTCCAACGAGCAGTACTTC. This translates into CASSEIGTSASNEQYF. The full variable domain, completed using reference TRBV2 and TRBJ2-7, is EPEVTQTPSHQVTQMGQEVILRCVPISNHLYFYWYRQILGQKVEFLVSFYNNEISEKSEIFDDQFSVERPDGSNFTLKIRSTKLEDSAMYFCASSEIGTSASNEQYFGPGTRLTVT.

The rearrangement joins TRBV2 to TRBJ2-7; no firm D call. Germline V CDR1 and CDR2: SNHLY, FYNNEI. CDR3 length equals 14 residues. V lost 5 bases and J 0 bases, leaving 11 bases between the germline ends. The CDR3: CASSPWTDSYEQYF. CDR3 DNA: TGTGCCAGCAGTCCATGGACGGACTCCTACGAGCAGTACTTC.

V is TRBV30 and J is TRBJ1-1; no clear D gene. The germline V gene has CDR1 GTSNPN and CDR2 SVGIG (reference sequence). The CDR3 length is 11 residues. The ends were cut back, 1 base at V and 6 bases at J, with 6 bases in the middle. The CDR3 sequence is CAWSDPSEAFF. CDR3 DNA sequence: TGTGCCTGGAGTGATCCTTCTGAAGCTTTCTTT.

This clone was observed once. The genes are TRBV13 and TRBJ1-1; 7 bases fit TRBD1. J gave up 3 bases and V 0 bases, and 7 bases lay outside the gene matches. Germline V gene data show CDR1 as PRHDT and CDR2 as FYEKMQ (reference sequence). The CDR3 has 16 amino acids. CDR3 DNA: TGTGCCAGCAGCTTAGGAGCTAGACAGGGTCACACTGAAGCTTTCTTT. Its protein product is CASSLGARQGHTEAFF.

The chain links TRBV6-1 to TRBJ1-4; possible D gene TRBD1, 5 bases. Germline CDR1 reads MNHNS; CDR2 reads SASEGT. The CDR3 spans 15 residues. V dropped 6 bases and J dropped 2 bases, with 13 bases sitting between them. CDR3 loop: CASSFLGGTNEKLFF. The CDR3 DNA reads as TGTGCCAGCAGCTTCTTGGGGGGGACTAATGAAAAACTGTTTTTT.

This chain joins TRBV18 and TRBJ2-1; D might be TRBD2 (5 bases). This CDR3 is built from 13 residues. Germline CDR1 KGHSH, CDR2 LQKENI. V was cut by 3 bases and J by 6 bases, with 9 bases left in between. CDR3 sequence reads: CASSPTRGNEQFF. The CDR3 region has the DNA TGTGCCAGCTCACCCACTCGGGGCAATGAGCAGTTCTTC.

This chain's CDR3 is CASRMGGGNQPQHF. CDR3 DNA sequence: TGTGCCAGCAGAATGGGGGGAGGCAATCAGCCCCAGCATTTT. The rearrangement joins TRBV2 to TRBJ1-5, with a possible D match to TRBD1 (5 bases). There are 14 residues in the CDR3. Germline V gene lookup returns CDR1 SNHLY and CDR2 FYNNEI. V lost 6 bases, J lost 2 bases, and 11 bases lay in between.

The chain has TRBV27 and TRBJ2-5, with 7 bases that match TRBD1. This CDR3 has 19 residues. The germline CDR1 and CDR2 sequences are MNHEY and SMNVEV (reference sequence). J lost 0 bases, V lost 2 bases, and 15 bases had no gene match. This CDR3 reads CASSLKLPGTTGNQETQYF. The CDR3 DNA follows: TGTGCCAGCAGTTTAAAACTTCCTGGGACGACAGGGAACCAAGAGACCCAGTACTTC.

J is TRBJ2-5 and V is TRBV4-2; 11 nucleotides agree with TRBD1. J was trimmed by 7 bases and V by 3 bases; bases with no gene match: 7. There are 15 residues in the CDR3. The germline V gene has CDR1 LGHNA and CDR2 YNFKEQ. In DNA form, the CDR3 reads TGTGCCAGCAGCCAGGTGGGACAGGGGGATCCGACCCAGTACTTC. It encodes CASSQVGQGDPTQYF.

This clone was seen just once. V is TRBV27 and J is TRBJ1-4; D is possibly TRBD1 (5 bases). The ends were cut back, 5 bases at V and 10 bases at J, with 17 bases in the middle. This CDR3 spans 14 amino acids. CDR1 and CDR2 from the germline V gene are MNHEY and SMNVEV (reference sequence). The CDR3 nucleotides are TGTGCCAGCAGTCTCAGGGAAATGGTTGGAAAACTGTTTTTT. This codes for CASSLREMVGKLFF.

This clone occurred a few times. The rearrangement links TRBV7-2 to TRBJ1-1; D is ambiguous. Trimming stripped 1 base from V and 6 bases from J, with 12 bases between. CDR3 length equals 14 residues. CDR1 and CDR2 from the germline V gene are SGHTA and FQGNSA. The DNA of the CDR3 is TGTGCCAGCAGCTTAGTTCCAGGAATCGCTGAAGCTTTCTTT. Amino acid sequence: CASSLVPGIAEAFF.